This entry concerns a single TCR beta chain. Its antigen is unidentified. This sample is drawn from a study of T cell responses to AZD1222 COVID-19 vaccine. Points from the study as a whole: Only after the peak T cell response were repertoires sampled. The sample set comprised mostly white British donors with more females, and clonal diversity was possibly underestimated.

The protocol was immunoSEQ multiplex PCR, while the TCRdb copy is restricted to in-frame clones and leaves out a portion. The table has about 160,000 clones, 85% to 95% seen once; the top ten hold about 4.2%. Sequences were derived from peripheral blood, sampled on day 0 of AZD1222 vaccination. The TCR sequence derives from an adult in good health.

The CDR3 here is CASSLREALAGVGSYEQYF. The CDR3 DNA follows: TGTGCCAGCAGCCTTAGGGAGGCGCTAGCGGGAGTGGGGTCCTACGAGCAGTACTTC. The genes are TRBV11-2 and TRBJ2-7; 10 nucleotides line up with TRBD2. The germline V gene has CDR1 SGHAT and CDR2 FQNNGV. This CDR3 contains 19 residues. V trimming: 5 bases; J trimming: 1 base; junction bases outside the gene matches: 17. The full variable domain, with the rest looked up from reference TRBV11-2 and TRBJ2-7, is EAGVAQSPRYKIIEKRQSVAFWCNPISGHATLYWYQQILGQGPKLLIQFQNNGVVDDSQLPKDRFSAERLKGVDSTLKIQPAKLEDSAVYLCASSLREALAGVGSYEQYFGPGTRLTVT.